This entry concerns a single T cell receptor beta chain. The data belong to a study of PD-L1 blockade in urothelial cancer. About the research overall: Each participant's history included 0 to 3 prior chemotherapy regimens. A median roughly 140,000 T cells were found in blood samples.

Time point given: pretreatment peripheral blood. Sample contribution per patient ranged from 1 to 8, covering pretreatment and on-treatment. Germline V gene sequence: CDR1 ENHRY, CDR2 SYGVKD. The CDR3 extends over 14 amino acids. Trimming took off 11 bases at V and 5 bases at J, with 22 bases between the two ends. Into every PCR, synthetic TCR analog templates were spiked. Sequencing was performed with immunoSEQ multiplex PCR; in TCRdb, only in-frame clones are kept and a portion is missing. Of 45,000 to 55,000 clones in the sample, around 79% were seen once. The specimen comprised PBMCs, sampled around atezolizumab (anti-PD-L1) treatment. This rearrangement joins TRBV10-3 to TRBJ2-7; D might be TRBD1 (6 bases). This receptor was obtained from a man aged 65 to 79 with urothelial cancer. The CDR3 DNA sequence: TGTGCCTCTCATATGGGGGCCTCCCCCCACGAGCAGTACTTC. It translates to CASHMGASPHEQYF.